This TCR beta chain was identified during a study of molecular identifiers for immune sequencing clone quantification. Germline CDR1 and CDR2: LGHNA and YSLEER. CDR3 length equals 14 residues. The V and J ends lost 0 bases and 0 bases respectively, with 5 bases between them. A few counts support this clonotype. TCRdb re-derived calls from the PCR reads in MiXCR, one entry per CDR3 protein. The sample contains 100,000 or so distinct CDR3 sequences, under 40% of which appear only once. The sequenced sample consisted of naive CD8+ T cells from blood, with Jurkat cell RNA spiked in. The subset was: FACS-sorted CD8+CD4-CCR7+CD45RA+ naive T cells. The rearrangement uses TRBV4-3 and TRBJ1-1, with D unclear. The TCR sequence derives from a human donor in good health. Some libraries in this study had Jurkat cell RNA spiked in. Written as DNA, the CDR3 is TGCGCCAGCAGCCAAGATTCCCTGAACACTGAAGCTTTCTTT. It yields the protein CASSQDSLNTEAFF.